This is a list of T cell receptor beta chains from one sample in a study of blood T cell repertoires in COVID-19. Data came from immunoSEQ multiplex PCR; TCRdb stores just in-frame clones and leaves some out. The table shows 150,000 to 180,000 clones, with 80% to 90% occurring only once. Sequenced material: peripheral blood. These receptors were obtained from a woman between 35 and 50 years old with acute or convalescent COVID-19. Each CDR3 is given with its conserved first and last residue. The order of the fields is clone size, D gene, V gene, J gene, CDR3 DNA, CDR3 protein. A D gene is named only where the DNA matches it firmly. Clone size, where shown, is once, few, many, or a class for clones that have expanded.

clone_size: -
d_call: -
v_call: TRBV6-5
j_call: TRBJ1-1
cdr3_nt: TGTGCCAGCAGTTCCTTCGACAGCCTGAACACTGAAGCTTTCTTT
cdr3_aa: CASSSFDSLNTEAFF

clone_size: -
d_call: -
v_call: TRBV6-2/TRBV6-3
j_call: TRBJ1-6
cdr3_nt: TGTGCCAGCAGTTACTCGAACCGGGACAACCTCGTTCTGCACTTT
cdr3_aa: CASSYSNRDNLVLHF

clone_size: -
d_call: TRBD1
v_call: TRBV30
j_call: TRBJ2-7
cdr3_nt: TGTGCCTGGAGCAGACAGGGGTTAAGCGAGCAGTACTTC
cdr3_aa: CAWSRQGLSEQYF

clone_size: -
d_call: TRBD1
v_call: TRBV3-1/TRBV3-2
j_call: TRBJ1-1
cdr3_nt: TGTGCCAGCAGCCAAGAGGACAGGGACAACACTGAAGCTTTCTTT
cdr3_aa: CASSQEDRDNTEAFF

clone_size: -
d_call: -
v_call: TRBV5-6
j_call: TRBJ2-1
cdr3_nt: TGTGCCAGCAGCTTGATCCGAAACAGGGTGAGGTACAATGAGCAGTTCTTC
cdr3_aa: CASSLIRNRVRYNEQFF

clone_size: few
d_call: TRBD1
v_call: TRBV18
j_call: TRBJ1-6
cdr3_nt: TGTGCCAGCTCACCGAGGGGGCTTTCCTATAATTCACCCCTCCACTTT
cdr3_aa: CASSPRGLSYNSPLHF

clone_size: -
d_call: TRBD1
v_call: TRBV9
j_call: TRBJ1-3
cdr3_nt: TGTGCCAGCAGCGTAGAGCCGGGGACAGGGATGGGAAACACCATATATTTT
cdr3_aa: CASSVEPGTGMGNTIYF

clone_size: -
d_call: -
v_call: TRBV19
j_call: TRBJ1-1
cdr3_nt: TGTGCCAGTAGTATAAGGGGATTTGGCACTGAAGCTTTCTTT
cdr3_aa: CASSIRGFGTEAFF

clone_size: -
d_call: -
v_call: TRBV28
j_call: TRBJ1-3
cdr3_nt: TGTGCCAGCAGCCCACTAGGCTTACAGGGATTTTCTGGAAACACCATATATTTT
cdr3_aa: CASSPLGLQGFSGNTIYF

clone_size: once
d_call: TRBD2
v_call: TRBV5-1
j_call: TRBJ2-1
cdr3_nt: TGCGCCAGCTCGATAGCGGGGGGGCCCCCCTACAATGAGCAGTTCTTC
cdr3_aa: CASSIAGGPPYNEQFF

clone_size: -
d_call: TRBD1
v_call: TRBV2
j_call: TRBJ1-3
cdr3_nt: TGTGCCAGCAGCCAAAGCGACAGGGTCGGAAACACCATATATTTT
cdr3_aa: CASSQSDRVGNTIYF

clone_size: -
d_call: -
v_call: TRBV28
j_call: TRBJ1-5
cdr3_nt: TGTGCCAGCAGTCGCAGGGTACATAGCAATCAGCCCCAGCATTTT
cdr3_aa: CASSRRVHSNQPQHF

clone_size: -
d_call: -
v_call: TRBV14
j_call: TRBJ1-2
cdr3_nt: TGTGCCAGCAGCCAAGACCTCGGGGACTTAAACTATGGCTACACCTTC
cdr3_aa: CASSQDLGDLNYGYTF

clone_size: -
d_call: TRBD1
v_call: TRBV28
j_call: TRBJ2-7
cdr3_nt: TGTGCCAGCAGAGTACAGGGGCCCTACGAGCAGTACTTC
cdr3_aa: CASRVQGPYEQYF

clone_size: -
d_call: -
v_call: TRBV9
j_call: TRBJ1-1
cdr3_nt: TGTGCCAGCTCCCCCCGAGGCAGCATGAACACTGAAGCTTTCTTT
cdr3_aa: CASSPRGSMNTEAFF

clone_size: -
d_call: -
v_call: TRBV27
j_call: TRBJ1-1
cdr3_nt: TGTGCCAGCAGTTTATATCAGACAGCTAGTTATAGCACTGAAGCTTTCTTT
cdr3_aa: CASSLYQTASYSTEAFF

clone_size: -
d_call: -
v_call: TRBV2
j_call: TRBJ2-7
cdr3_nt: TGTGCCAGCAGTGGGTCTAGACCCTACGAGCAGTACTTC
cdr3_aa: CASSGSRPYEQYF

clone_size: -
d_call: -
v_call: TRBV18
j_call: TRBJ2-5
cdr3_nt: TGTGCCAGCTCACGGTTGGGCCTTCGGTACCAAGAGACCCAGTACTTC
cdr3_aa: CASSRLGLRYQETQYF

clone_size: -
d_call: -
v_call: TRBV6-6
j_call: TRBJ1-6
cdr3_nt: TGTGCCAGCACCTTTCTCTCAGGGGATTCACCCCTCCACTTT
cdr3_aa: CASTFLSGDSPLHF

clone_size: -
d_call: -
v_call: TRBV3-1/TRBV3-2
j_call: TRBJ2-3
cdr3_nt: TGTGCCAGCAGCCAGCGGGGCATAGCAGATACGCAGTATTTT
cdr3_aa: CASSQRGIADTQYF